The 18 T cell receptor beta chains reported below all come from one sample, sequenced in a study of shared clonotypes between healthy human individuals. TCRdb's copy holds only in-frame clones and misses some; the assay was immunoSEQ multiplex PCR. The sample holds approximately 120,000 clones, 68% seen once. Input material: memory CD8+ T cells sorted from blood. As to subset: CD45RO+ cells pooled with CCR7-negative TemRA cells. Source of these receptors: a woman between 25 and 40 years old in good health.

This clone is a singleton in its sample. Other DNA sequences from this sample encode an identical CDR3 as well. The CDR3 coding sequence is TGCGCCAGCAGTGATGAGGGAGAGCAGTACTTC. This codes for CASSDEGEQYF. The chain uses TRBV10-1 and TRBJ2-7; TRBD2 is a possible D gene (5 bases). This CDR3 is 11 amino acids long. Germline assignment: CDR1 WNHNN and CDR2 SYGVQD (reference sequence). The V end was cut by 3 bases, the J end by 7 bases, with 7 bases between.

By sample fraction, this clone is medium-sized (0.01 to 0.1%). The V and J genes are TRBV4-2 and TRBJ2-1, with 8 bases lining up with TRBD2. The CDR3 extends over 16 amino acids. V lost 0 bases and J lost 2; bases outside the gene matches: 3. Germline V lookup: CDR1 LGHNA, CDR2 YNFKEQ. The CDR3 sequence is CASSQDAAGAYNEQFF. The CDR3 DNA reads TGTGCCAGCAGCCAAGATGCAGCGGGAGCCTACAATGAGCAGTTCTTC.

This clone was counted once. The chain links TRBV19 to TRBJ1-2; perhaps TRBD1 as D (6 bases). V lost 7 bases to trimming and J lost 3 bases, with 15 bases between them. The CDR3 consists of 14 residues. Germline V CDR1 and CDR2: LNHDA, SQIVND (reference sequence). CDR3 sequence: CASTIGGLDYGYTF. In nucleotides, the CDR3 is TGTGCCAGTACCATCGGGGGGCTTGACTATGGCTACACCTTC.

The rearrangement joins TRBV29-1 to TRBJ1-1; D is possibly TRBD1 (5 bases). Between the trimmed V and J ends, which lost 3 bases and 0 bases, there was a span of 8 bases. The CDR3 runs to 13 residues. Germline V lookup: CDR1 SQVTM, CDR2 ANQGSEA. The CDR3 protein is CSVEAGLNTEAFF. Here the CDR3 DNA reads TGCAGCGTTGAGGCAGGGTTGAACACTGAAGCTTTCTTT.

This clone came up a few times. The sample has other DNA sequences that encode this CDR3 too. The V gene is TRBV15, the J gene TRBJ2-1, with 8 bases matching TRBD2. This CDR3 comprises 15 residues. The J segment lost 7 bases and the V segment lost 0 bases, leaving 5 bases of the junction unmatched. The germline V gene encodes CDR1 LNHNV and CDR2 YYDKDF (reference sequence). DNA of the CDR3: TGTGCCACCAGCAGAGATTCCAGCGGGAGTAATGAGCAGTTCTTC. Protein: CATSRDSSGSNEQFF. Full variable domain (missing parts from reference TRBV15 and TRBJ2-1): DAMVIQNPRYQVTQFGKPVTLSCSQTLNHNVMYWYQQKSSQAPKLLFHYYDKDFNNEADTPDNFQSRRPNTSFCFLDIRSPGLGDTAMYLCATSRDSSGSNEQFFGPGTRLTVL.

On this clone: The sample carries other DNA sequences with the same CDR3. The chain has TRBV5-1 and TRBJ2-7; D is undetermined. This CDR3 comprises 12 residues. Trimming pared 1 base from V and 0 bases from J, leaving 2 bases between. Germline V CDR1 and CDR2: SGHRS, YFSETQ. Here the CDR3 DNA reads TGCGCCAGCAGCTTGCCCTCCTACGAGCAGTACTTC. Protein product: CASSLPSYEQYF. Full variable domain (outside the CDR3, taken from reference TRBV5-1 and TRBJ2-7): KAGVTQTPRYLIKTRGQQVTLSCSPISGHRSVSWYQQTPGQGLQFLFEYFSETQRNKGNFPGRFSGRQFSNSRSEMNVSTLELGDSALYLCASSLPSYEQYFGPGTRLTVT.

This clone was recorded many times. The chain is built from TRBV1 and TRBJ2-7; whether TRBD2, the table's D call, matches the DNA was not checked. TRBV1 is flagged as a pseudogene. The CDR3 is made up of 13 amino acids. This CDR3 reads CTSWLATTYEQYF. CDR3 DNA sequence: TGCACCAGCTGGCTGGCTACTACCTACGAGCAGTACTTC.

V usage is TRBV10-3 and J usage is TRBJ2-7; D ambiguous. The CDR3 has 12 residues. The V end lost 4 bases, the J end lost 1 base, and 5 bases lay between the germline ends. CDR1 ENHRY and CDR2 SYGVKD come from the germline V gene. CDR3 in amino acids: CAISGQSYEQYF. DNA of the CDR3: TGTGCCATCAGTGGGCAGTCCTACGAGCAGTACTTC.

This clone was found many times. This may be a read error: a much more frequent sequence differs by one nucleotide. In the same sample, other DNA sequences code for this CDR3. The chain has TRBV6-4 and TRBJ2-1; D is unclear. The length of the CDR3 is 13 residues. Trimming left V 0 bases short and J 3 bases short, with 3 bases between. The V gene's germline CDR1 is MRHNA and CDR2 SNTAGT. The CDR3 DNA follows: TGTGCCAGCAGTGACTCTGACTACAATGAGCAGTTCTTC. Translating it yields CASSDSDYNEQFF.

This clone turned up a few times. The genes are TRBV6-4 and TRBJ2-7; 14 positions match TRBD2. V was clipped by 0 bases and J by 3 bases; unmatched bases: 1. CDR3 length equals 16 residues. CDR1 and CDR2 (germline): MRHNA, SNTAGT. The CDR3 loop reads CASSDSGTSGSYEQYF. The DNA for the CDR3 is TGTGCCAGCAGTGACTCGGGGACTAGCGGGAGCTACGAGCAGTACTTC.

J is TRBJ2-2 and V is TRBV6-5; possibly TRBD1 or TRBD2 for D (5 bases each). This CDR3 is built from 13 residues. Trimming took 6 bases from V and 6 from J, leaving 11 bases between them. Germline V lookup: CDR1 MNHEY, CDR2 SVGAGI. CDR3 sequence (DNA): TGTGCCAGCAGAAACAGGCGGGCCGGGGAGCTGTTTTTT. This gives the protein CASRNRRAGELFF.

The chain employs TRBV11-2 and TRBJ2-7, with 11 bases that match TRBD1. The CDR3 contains 15 residues. J gave up 5 bases and V 3 bases, and 6 bases lay outside the gene matches. Germline lookup yields CDR1 SGHAT and CDR2 FQNNGV. CDR3 in amino acids: CASSFPGQGDHEQYF. Here the CDR3 DNA reads TGTGCCAGCAGCTTCCCGGGACAGGGGGACCACGAGCAGTACTTC.

The chain uses TRBV11-2 and TRBJ2-1, with 7 bases aligning to TRBD2. The CDR3 loop spans 16 amino acids. Unmatched junction bases numbered 5, after V lost 1 base and J lost 2 bases. Germline CDR1 SGHAT, CDR2 FQNNGV. The CDR3 nucleotides are TGTGCCAGCAGCTTAGCTTGGGAGGGACCCTACAATGAGCAGTTCTTC. This codes for CASSLAWEGPYNEQFF.

V usage is TRBV28 and J usage is TRBJ1-5, with a possible D match to TRBD1 (5 bases). The V gene lost 6 bases and the J gene lost 6 bases, with 15 bases spanning the gap. Germline CDR1 is MDHEN and CDR2 is SYDVKM. The CDR3 sequence is 14 residues long. The CDR3 coding sequence is TGTGCCAGCAGGGGGACGGTGACGACTCAGCCCCAGCATTTT. This encodes CASRGTVTTQPQHF.

By share of the sample, this clone is medium-sized. J is TRBJ2-7 and V is TRBV29-1, with a tentative D call TRBD2 (5 bases). The CDR3 sequence is 13 residues long. Germline lookup yields CDR1 SQVTM and CDR2 ANQGSEA. V was cut by 4 bases and J by 6 bases, with 16 bases left in between. CDR3 nucleotide sequence: TGCAGCGTTGGTTCCGGGGAGAACGGCGAGCAGTACTTC. It yields the protein CSVGSGENGEQYF.

The chain uses TRBV5-4 and TRBJ2-5; D gene ambiguous. The J call may be faulty, since TRBJ2-7 better matches the DNA end. Per the germline V gene, CDR1 is SGHNT and CDR2 is YYREEE (reference sequence). This CDR3 has 15 amino acids. CDR3 in amino acids: CASSIPGSQSYEQYF. DNA of the CDR3: TGTGCCAGCAGCATTCCTGGGTCGCAATCCTACGAGCAGTACTTC.

The chain employs TRBV29-1 and TRBJ2-2, with D hard to call. The V gene lost 7 bases and the J gene lost 0 bases, with 6 bases spanning the gap. CDR1 and CDR2 (germline): SQVTM, ANQGSEA. The CDR3 loop spans 12 amino acids. CDR3 region: CSAWTNTGELFF. The CDR3 DNA is TGCAGCGCGTGGACGAACACCGGGGAGCTGTTTTTT.

The chain uses TRBV12-1 and TRBJ2-5; the table's D gene call, TRBD2, was not cross checked with the DNA. With the DNA end fitting TRBJ2-7 better, the J assignment may be wrong. TRBV12-1 is listed as a pseudogene. CDR3 size: 19 residues. This CDR3 is CASRYRGARGASGSYEQYF. In DNA, the CDR3 is TGTGCCAGCAGGTACCGCGGGGCCCGAGGGGCTAGCGGATCCTACGAGCAGTACTTC.